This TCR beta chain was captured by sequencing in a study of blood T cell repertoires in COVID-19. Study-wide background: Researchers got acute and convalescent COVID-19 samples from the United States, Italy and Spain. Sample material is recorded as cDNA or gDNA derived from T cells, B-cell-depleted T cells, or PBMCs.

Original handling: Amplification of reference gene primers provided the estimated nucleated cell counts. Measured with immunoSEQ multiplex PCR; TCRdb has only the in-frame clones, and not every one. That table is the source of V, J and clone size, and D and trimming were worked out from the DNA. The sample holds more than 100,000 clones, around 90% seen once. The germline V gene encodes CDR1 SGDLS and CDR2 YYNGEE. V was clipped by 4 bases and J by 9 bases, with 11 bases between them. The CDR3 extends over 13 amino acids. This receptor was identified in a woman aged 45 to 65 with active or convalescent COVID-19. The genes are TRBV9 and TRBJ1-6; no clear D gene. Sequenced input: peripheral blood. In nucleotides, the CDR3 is TGTGCCAGCAGCCCCTCCGGGGTTTCACCCCTCCACTTT. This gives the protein CASSPSGVSPLHF.